The source of this T cell receptor (beta chain) is a study of cytomegalovirus exposure and HLA in healthy donors. Study-wide background: T cells numbering about 180 million yielded more than 95 million unique TCR beta sequences in an earlier analysis. Regarding the study as a whole: An analysis that came later showed most CMV-associated TCR beta chains appearing HLA-restricted. 150 or so TCR beta chains were listed as cytomegalovirus-associated.

PCR involved 60 Vbeta and 13 Jbeta primers. Clones were read by immunoSEQ multiplex PCR, and TCRdb kept only the in-frame ones, dropping some. The table has about 150,000 clones, approximately 88% seen once. Concerning this clone itself: Its antigen is unidentified.

Unmatched junction bases numbered 2, after V lost 4 bases and J lost 1 base. This CDR3 spans 15 amino acids. The germline V gene encodes CDR1 SGHTA and CDR2 FQGNSA. Input material: PBMCs. This clonotype originated in a woman aged 18-29 years in good health and CMV-seronegative. This chain links TRBV7-2 with TRBJ2-2; 8 bases agree with TRBD2. The CDR3 loop reads CASSSSGQNTGELFF. The CDR3 DNA follows: TGTGCCAGCAGCTCTAGCGGGCAGAACACCGGGGAGCTGTTTTTT.